The rows below give T cell receptor beta chains drawn from one sample of a study of identical twins. TCRdb re-analysed the 5' RACE reads in MiXCR, keeping a single row per CDR3 protein. Of 700,000 or so distinct CDR3 sequences listed, about 9.4% are singletons. This same sample was also taken into another study, of yellow fever vaccine responses in identical twins.

Sequences were obtained from PBMCs. Receptor source: a woman aged 18-29 years in good health. The CDR3 runs from the conserved cysteine through the conserved F or W. D genes are given only for firm matches. The size field is filled for only some rows; it gives once, few, many or a size class.

V gene	D gene	J gene	clone size	CDR3 protein	CDR3 DNA
TRBV5-1	-	TRBJ2-2	many	CASSGLPDTGELFF	TGCGCCAGCAGCGGACTGCCAGACACCGGGGAGCTGTTTTTT
TRBV25-1	-	TRBJ1-2	many	CASSDPGTSNYGYTF	TGTGCCAGCAGTGATCCCGGGACATCAAACTATGGCTACACCTTC
TRBV7-2	TRBD2	TRBJ2-5	-	CASSPSGPGGETQYF	TGTGCCAGCAGCCCTAGCGGCCCTGGGGGAGAGACCCAGTACTTC
TRBV28	-	TRBJ2-7	-	CASTYSGAPYEQYF	TGTGCCAGCACTTATTCCGGGGCCCCCTACGAGCAGTACTTC
TRBV12-3/TRBV12-4	-	TRBJ2-7	many	CASSLNRWNEQYF	TGTGCCAGCAGTTTAAACAGGTGGAACGAGCAGTACTTC
TRBV7-2	TRBD2	TRBJ2-1	-	CASSSVEGGRRSGEQFF	TGTGCCAGCAGCTCCGTAGAGGGCGGGAGAAGGAGTGGTGAGCAGTTCTTC
TRBV20-1	TRBD1	TRBJ2-7	-	CSGSGTGDEQYF	TGCAGTGGATCCGGGACAGGGGACGAGCAGTACTTC
TRBV3-1	TRBD2	TRBJ2-3	-	CASSQGLAGGPMDTQYF	TGTGCCAGCAGCCAGGGTTTAGCGGGGGGCCCCATGGATACGCAGTATTTT
TRBV7-8	TRBD1	TRBJ2-2	few	CASSFFDRVRGGELFF	TGTGCCAGCAGCTTCTTTGACAGGGTTAGAGGCGGGGAGCTGTTTTTT
TRBV12-3/TRBV12-4	TRBD1	TRBJ2-3	many	CASSFGQGTDTQYF	TGTGCCAGCAGTTTTGGACAGGGCACAGATACGCAGTATTTT
TRBV20-1	-	TRBJ1-1	many	CSALKAGTNTEAFF	TGCAGTGCTCTTAAGGCAGGGACGAACACTGAAGCTTTCTTT
TRBV10-3	-	TRBJ1-5	-	CAISDATTGSNQPQHF	TGTGCCATCAGTGACGCCACGACAGGCAGCAATCAGCCCCAGCATTTT
TRBV12-3/TRBV12-4	-	TRBJ2-1	-	CASNRRRASYNEQFF	TGTGCCAGCAACCGACGGAGGGCGTCCTACAATGAGCAGTTCTTC